The sample holds many counts of the clone carrying this T cell receptor beta chain. What it binds is unknown. The germline CDR1 and CDR2 sequences are MDHEN and SYDVKM. The CDR3 sequence is 20 residues long. V was shortened by 2 bases and J by 3 bases, with 28 bases between the two germline ends. Researchers amplified the TCR beta CDR3 regions from RNA transcripts. Researchers ran a first-round RT-PCR on the TCR CDR3 using the HTBI primer set. TCRdb independently ran MiXCR on the multiplex PCR reads; one entry per CDR3 protein. The sample includes about 600,000 distinct CDR3 sequences, 11% to 15% of them seen just once. This sample stems from a study of T cells in Graves' hyperthyroidism and ophthalmopathy. Lactation, pregnancy, other autoimmune disease or uncontrolled infection excluded patients. General study findings and limits: Ophthalmopathy and stable hyperthyroidism were separated by a 13 V-J model.

This sequence joins TRBV28 and TRBJ2-5, with D perhaps matching TRBD1 (6 bases). What was sequenced was blood. The source of this sequence is a woman aged 18-35 years with Graves' ophthalmopathy. This CDR3 is CASSLPPWSGGRAAKETQYF. DNA of the CDR3: TGTGCCAGCAGTTTACCCCCTTGGAGTGGGGGCCGGGCAGCCAAAGAGACCCAGTACTTC.